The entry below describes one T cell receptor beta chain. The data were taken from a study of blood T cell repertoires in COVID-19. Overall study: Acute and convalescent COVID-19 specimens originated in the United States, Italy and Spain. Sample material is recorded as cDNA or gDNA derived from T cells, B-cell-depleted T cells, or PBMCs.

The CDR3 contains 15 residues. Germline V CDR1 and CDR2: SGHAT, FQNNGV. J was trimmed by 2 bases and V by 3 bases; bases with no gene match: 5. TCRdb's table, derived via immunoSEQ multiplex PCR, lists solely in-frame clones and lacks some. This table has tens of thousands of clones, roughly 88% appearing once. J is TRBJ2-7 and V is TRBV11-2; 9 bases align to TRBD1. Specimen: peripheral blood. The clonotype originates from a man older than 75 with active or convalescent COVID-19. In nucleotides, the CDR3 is TGTGCCAGCAGCTTGGTGGGACAGGGTACCTACGAGCAGTACTTC. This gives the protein CASSLVGQGTYEQYF.